The 14 T cell receptor beta chains below all came from one sample that was sequenced in a study of cytomegalovirus exposure and HLA in healthy donors. 60 Vbeta and 13 Jbeta primers were used in PCR. Assay: immunoSEQ multiplex PCR; the TCRdb copy retains only in-frame clones and omits some. The sample contains 100,000 to 150,000 clones, about three quarters of which appear only once. The sequencing sample was made of PBMCs. Source of these receptors: a woman aged 40 to 50 in good health and CMV-seronegative.

The rearrangement joins TRBV7-6 to TRBJ2-1; the match to TRBD2 covers 7 bases. In germline, CDR1 is SGHVS, CDR2 FNYEAQ. There are 16 residues in the CDR3. The J segment lost 2 bases and the V segment lost 4 bases, leaving 8 bases of the junction unmatched. The CDR3: CASSSPVGGPYNEQFF. DNA of the CDR3: TGTGCCAGCAGCTCCCCGGTGGGAGGGCCCTACAATGAGCAGTTCTTC.

The genes are TRBV19 and TRBJ1-6; no clear D. Germline V lookup: CDR1 LNHDA, CDR2 SQIVND (reference sequence). This CDR3 contains 13 residues. The V gene lost 7 bases and the J gene lost 1 base, with 5 bases spanning the gap. For the CDR3, the DNA is TGTGCCAGTACTGAGTCCTATAATTCACCCCTCCACTTT. This gives the protein CASTESYNSPLHF.

J is TRBJ2-2 and V is TRBV27; 9 bases fit TRBD2. Germline trimming cut 11 bases from V and 6 bases from J; bases unmatched to any gene: 10. The CDR3 contains 14 residues. Germline values: CDR1 MNHEY, CDR2 SMNVEV (reference sequence). CDR3 amino acids: CALRGAGGPGELFF. CDR3 in DNA: TGTGCCCTCCGGGGGGCGGGGGGGCCCGGGGAGCTGTTTTTT.

The chain carries TRBV25-1 and TRBJ2-7; the match to TRBD1 covers 8 bases. With V trimmed by 7 bases and J by 6 bases, 8 bases remained unmatched. Germline loops: CDR1 MGHDK, CDR2 SYGVNS. There are 13 residues in the CDR3. Here the CDR3 reads CASTRQGRSEQYF. The DNA of the CDR3 is TGTGCCAGCACCAGACAGGGGCGGAGCGAGCAGTACTTC.

This clone was seen a single time. The V and J genes are TRBV5-1 and TRBJ1-6; weak D call: TRBD1 (6 bases). The V gene lost 0 bases and the J gene lost 5 bases, with 15 bases spanning the gap. Germline V gives CDR1 SGHRS, CDR2 YFSETQ. The CDR3 loop spans 17 amino acids. CDR3 sequence (DNA): TGCGCCAGCAGCTTGGCCCCTCGGCCAGGGGATAATTCACCCCTCCACTTT. Translated, it gives CASSLAPRPGDNSPLHF.

The chain uses TRBV5-1 and TRBJ1-5; D call uncertain. The ends were cut back, 9 bases at V and 7 bases at J, with 35 bases in the middle. Germline CDR1 SGHRS, CDR2 YFSETQ. The CDR3 has 19 residues. CDR3 DNA sequence: TGCGCCACCCCGTTAACGGAGGGTATCAAAAATCCCCAACCGCAGCCCCAGCATTTT. Translation: CATPLTEGIKNPQPQPQHF.

On this clone: A read error may account for a junction end that differs from germline. The V gene is TRBV27, the J gene TRBJ2-6; a weak D match, TRBD1 (5 bases). Germline values: CDR1 MNHEY, CDR2 SMNVEV (reference sequence). The CDR3 runs 16 residues. The DNA for the CDR3 is TGTGCCAGCAGTCCGCTGACAGTTTCTGGGGCCAACGGCCTGACTTTC. Its translation: CASSPLTVSGANGLTF.

DNA for the CDR3: TGTGCCTGGAGGGAACTGGGCTACTACGAGCAGTACTTC. Translated: CAWRELGYYEQYF. The J gene is TRBJ2-7, the V gene TRBV30, with D uncertain. V dropped 3 bases and J dropped 3 bases, with 12 bases sitting between them. The CDR3 has 13 residues. Per the germline V gene, CDR1 is GTSNPN and CDR2 is SVGIG (reference sequence).

V gene TRBV9 combines with J gene TRBJ2-3, with 8 bases that match TRBD2. The germline gives CDR1 SGDLS, CDR2 YYNGEE. The CDR3 has 18 amino acids. V shed 0 bases, J shed 5 bases, and the junction held 14 bases outside the gene matches. The CDR3 bases are TGTGCCAGCAGCGTAGGCCTTCTAATCGGGGGGGCAGTAGATACGCAGTATTTT. Translated, it gives CASSVGLLIGGAVDTQYF.

The gene calls are TRBV18 and TRBJ1-3; TRBD1 matches 7 bases. This CDR3 is 16 amino acids long. Trimming took 3 bases from V and 0 from J; bases not matched to a gene: 5. The germline V gene encodes CDR1 KGHSH and CDR2 LQKENI. CDR3 in DNA: TGTGCCAGCTCACCCCGACAGGGTACCTCTGGAAACACCATATATTTT. It yields the protein CASSPRQGTSGNTIYF.

The chain uses TRBV28 and TRBJ1-2, with TRBD1 as a possible D gene (6 bases). Per germline, CDR1 MDHEN and CDR2 SYDVKM. The V end was cut by 5 bases, the J end by 4 bases, with 17 bases between. This CDR3 contains 15 residues. Here the CDR3 DNA reads TGTGCCAGCAGTCCCTATTCCGGGGACACCTATGGCTACACCTTC. Translated: CASSPYSGDTYGYTF.

J is TRBJ1-3 and V is TRBV28, with a tentative D call TRBD1 (5 bases). In germline, CDR1 is MDHEN, CDR2 SYDVKM. CDR3 length equals 14 residues. The germline V and J ends were trimmed by 6 bases and 3 bases, with 12 bases remaining between them. This chain's CDR3 is CASRQGLGGNTIYF. The CDR3 DNA sequence: TGTGCCAGCAGGCAGGGCTTGGGTGGAAACACCATATATTTT.

This chain uses TRBV27 with TRBJ1-2; the match to TRBD1 covers 7 bases. Trimming took 6 bases from V and 6 from J; bases not matched to a gene: 16. CDR3 size: 16 residues. Germline values: CDR1 MNHEY, CDR2 SMNVEV (reference sequence). CDR3 bases: TGTGCCAGCAGCAGGGGGGTTCGGGTAGACGTCGATGGCTACACCTTC. Amino acids: CASSRGVRVDVDGYTF.

This chain uses TRBV27 with TRBJ2-7, with D possibly matching TRBD1 (6 bases). Germline V lookup: CDR1 MNHEY, CDR2 SMNVEV (reference sequence). The CDR3 loop spans 14 amino acids. Trimming removed 2 bases from V and 2 bases from J, with 10 bases in between. The CDR3 DNA sequence: TGTGCCAGCAGTTTAGGGGGACAAACCTACGAGCAGTACTTC. It yields the protein CASSLGGQTYEQYF.